Included here is one T cell receptor (beta chain) sequence, with context. Its antigen is currently unknown. Germline lookup yields CDR1 DFQATT and CDR2 SNEGSKA (reference sequence). The junction had 13 bases not matched to a gene; V was cut back by 5 bases and J by 5 bases. There are 15 residues in the CDR3. The data were taken from a study of T cell repertoires in aging, cancer and after chemotherapy. Peripheral blood genomic DNA, not sorted cells or RNA, was the template. Rearranged V-D-J TRB sequences were amplified with a mixed TRB-A/B primer pool. TCRdb independently ran MiXCR on the multiplex PCR reads; one entry per CDR3 protein. The repertoire holds 450 to 550 distinct CDR3 sequences, with approximately 25% as singletons. Notes on the study in general: Loss of evenness, beyond lost richness, contributed to age-related TCR diversity decline in cancer patients.

Sequencing was performed on blood. The chain recombines TRBV20-1 with TRBJ2-7, with 9 bases lining up with TRBD1. The receptor's source is a human donor with a solid tumor. CDR3 DNA sequence: TGCAGTGCTGCGGGTACCGGGACAGGGCTCCACGAGCAGTACTTC. Protein product: CSAAGTGTGLHEQYF.